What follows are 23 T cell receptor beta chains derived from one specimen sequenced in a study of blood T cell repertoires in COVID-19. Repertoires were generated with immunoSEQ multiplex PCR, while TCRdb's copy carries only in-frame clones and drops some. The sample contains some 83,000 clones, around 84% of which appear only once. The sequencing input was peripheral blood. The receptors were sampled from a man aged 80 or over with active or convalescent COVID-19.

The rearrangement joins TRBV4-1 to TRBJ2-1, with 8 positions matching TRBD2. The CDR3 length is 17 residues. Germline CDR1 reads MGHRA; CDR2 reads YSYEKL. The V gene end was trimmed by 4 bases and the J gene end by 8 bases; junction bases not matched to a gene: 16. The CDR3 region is CASSRVAGNPILDEQFF. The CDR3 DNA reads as TGCGCCAGCAGCCGAGTAGCGGGGAACCCGATCTTGGATGAGCAGTTCTTC.

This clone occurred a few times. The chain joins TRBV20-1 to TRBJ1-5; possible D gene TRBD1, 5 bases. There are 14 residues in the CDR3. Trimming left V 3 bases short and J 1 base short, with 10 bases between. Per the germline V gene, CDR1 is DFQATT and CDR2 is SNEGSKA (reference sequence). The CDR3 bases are TGCAGTGCTAGTATGGGGCGAAGCAATCAGCCCCAGCATTTT. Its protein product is CSASMGRSNQPQHF.

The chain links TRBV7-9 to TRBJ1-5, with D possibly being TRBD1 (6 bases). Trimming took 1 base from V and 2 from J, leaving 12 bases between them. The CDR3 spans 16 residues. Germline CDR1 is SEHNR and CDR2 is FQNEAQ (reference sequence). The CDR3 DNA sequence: TGTGCCAGCAGCTTAGGTATGGCAGGGGGCAATCAGCCCCAGCATTTT. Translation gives CASSLGMAGGNQPQHF.

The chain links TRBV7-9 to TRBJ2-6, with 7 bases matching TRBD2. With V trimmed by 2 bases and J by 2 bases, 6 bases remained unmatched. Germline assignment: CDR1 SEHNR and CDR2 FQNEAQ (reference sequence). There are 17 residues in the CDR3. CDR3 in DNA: TGTGCCAGCAGCTTAACCGGGGGAGGGGCTGGGGCCAACGTCCTGACTTTC. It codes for CASSLTGGGAGANVLTF.

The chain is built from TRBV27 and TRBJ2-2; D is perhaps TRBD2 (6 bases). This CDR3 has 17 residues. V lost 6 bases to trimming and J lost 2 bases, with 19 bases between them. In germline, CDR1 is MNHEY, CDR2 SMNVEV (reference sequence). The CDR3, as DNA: TGTGCCAGCAGAAAGGGCGGGACGGGTCTAAACACCGGGGAGCTGTTTTTT. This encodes CASRKGGTGLNTGELFF.

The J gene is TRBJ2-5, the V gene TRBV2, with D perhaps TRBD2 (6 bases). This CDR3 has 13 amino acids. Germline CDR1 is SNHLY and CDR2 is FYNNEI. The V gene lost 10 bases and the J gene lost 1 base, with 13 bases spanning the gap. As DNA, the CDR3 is TGTGCCAACGAGGGACTTTCCCAAGAGACCCAGTACTTC. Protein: CANEGLSQETQYF.

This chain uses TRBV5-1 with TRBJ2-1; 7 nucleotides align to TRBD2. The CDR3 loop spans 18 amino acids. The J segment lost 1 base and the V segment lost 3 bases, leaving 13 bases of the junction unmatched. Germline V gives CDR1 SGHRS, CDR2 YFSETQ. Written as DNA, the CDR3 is TGCGCCAGCAGCTCAACAGCGGGAAGGGAACGATCCTACAATGAGCAGTTCTTC. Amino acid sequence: CASSSTAGRERSYNEQFF. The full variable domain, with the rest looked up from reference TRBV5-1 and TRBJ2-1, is KAGVTQTPRYLIKTRGQQVTLSCSPISGHRSVSWYQQTPGQGLQFLFEYFSETQRNKGNFPGRFSGRQFSNSRSEMNVSTLELGDSALYLCASSSTAGRERSYNEQFFGPGTRLTVL.

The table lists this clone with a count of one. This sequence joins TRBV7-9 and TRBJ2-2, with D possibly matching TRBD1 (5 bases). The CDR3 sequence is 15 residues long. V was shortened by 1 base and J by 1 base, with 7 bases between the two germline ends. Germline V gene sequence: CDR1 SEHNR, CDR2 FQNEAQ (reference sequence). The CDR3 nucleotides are TGTGCCAGCAGCTTAGTGGGGCTGAACACCGGGGAGCTGTTTTTT. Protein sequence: CASSLVGLNTGELFF.

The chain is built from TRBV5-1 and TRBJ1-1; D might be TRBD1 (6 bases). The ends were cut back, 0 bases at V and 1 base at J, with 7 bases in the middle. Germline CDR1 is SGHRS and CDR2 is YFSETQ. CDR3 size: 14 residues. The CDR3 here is CASSLGQENTEAFF. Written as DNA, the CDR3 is TGCGCCAGCAGCTTGGGACAGGAGAACACTGAAGCTTTCTTT.

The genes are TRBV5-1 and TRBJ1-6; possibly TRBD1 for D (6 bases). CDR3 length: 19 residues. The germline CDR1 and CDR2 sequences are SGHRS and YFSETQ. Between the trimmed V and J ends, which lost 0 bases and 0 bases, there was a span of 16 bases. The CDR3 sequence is CASSLVTGPTSSYNSPLHF. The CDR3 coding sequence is TGCGCCAGCAGCTTGGTTACAGGGCCAACTAGCTCCTATAATTCACCCCTCCACTTT.

CDR3 in DNA: TGTGCCAGCAGTGAAAGGACAGTCCGCATCCTCACAGATACGCAGTATTTT. This gives the protein CASSERTVRILTDTQYF. V usage is TRBV25-1 and J usage is TRBJ2-3; TRBD1 is a possible D gene (6 bases). The V and J ends lost 2 bases and 2 bases respectively, with 17 bases between them. The V gene's germline CDR1 is MGHDK and CDR2 SYGVNS. The CDR3 runs to 17 residues.

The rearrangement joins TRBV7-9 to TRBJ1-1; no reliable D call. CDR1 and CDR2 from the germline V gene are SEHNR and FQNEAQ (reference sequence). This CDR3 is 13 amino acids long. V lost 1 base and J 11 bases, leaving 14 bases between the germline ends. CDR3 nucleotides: TGTGCCAGCAGCTTAGTATTGACGACTGGGGCTTTCTTT. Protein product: CASSLVLTTGAFF.

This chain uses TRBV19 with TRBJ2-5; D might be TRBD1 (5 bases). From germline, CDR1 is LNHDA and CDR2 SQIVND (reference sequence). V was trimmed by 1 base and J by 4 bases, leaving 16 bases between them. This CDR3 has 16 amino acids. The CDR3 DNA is TGTGCCAGTAGTATAGGGGGCAGCCAGCCCGGAGAGACCCAGTACTTC. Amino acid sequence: CASSIGGSQPGETQYF.

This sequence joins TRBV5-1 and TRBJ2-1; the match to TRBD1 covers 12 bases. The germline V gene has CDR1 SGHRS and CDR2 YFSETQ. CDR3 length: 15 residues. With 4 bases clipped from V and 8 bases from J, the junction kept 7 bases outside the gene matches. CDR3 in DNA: TGCGCCAGCAGCCGGGGACAGGGGGCTTTTGATGAGCAGTTCTTC. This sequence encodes CASSRGQGAFDEQFF.

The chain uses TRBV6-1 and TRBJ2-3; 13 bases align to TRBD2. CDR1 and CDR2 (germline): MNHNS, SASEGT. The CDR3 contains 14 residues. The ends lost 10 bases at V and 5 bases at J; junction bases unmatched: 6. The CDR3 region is CATVLAGGQDTQYF. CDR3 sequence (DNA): TGTGCCACTGTACTAGCGGGGGGGCAAGATACGCAGTATTTT.

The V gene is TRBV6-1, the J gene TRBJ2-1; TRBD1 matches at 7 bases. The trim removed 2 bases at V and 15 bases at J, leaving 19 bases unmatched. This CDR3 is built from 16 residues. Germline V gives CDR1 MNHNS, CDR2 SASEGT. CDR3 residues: CASSESLGQRTREGFF. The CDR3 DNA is TGTGCCAGCAGTGAATCTCTGGGACAGAGGACGCGTGAGGGGTTCTTC.

CDR3 sequence: CATDRKETQYF. The DNA of the CDR3 is TGTGCCACGGACAGGAAAGAGACCCAGTACTTC. The V call is TRBV24-1, the J call TRBJ2-5, with TRBD1 matching over 7 bases. This CDR3 comprises 11 residues. Germline CDR1 is KGHDR and CDR2 is SFDVKD. The V gene end was trimmed by 10 bases and the J gene end by 3 bases; junction bases not matched to a gene: 1.

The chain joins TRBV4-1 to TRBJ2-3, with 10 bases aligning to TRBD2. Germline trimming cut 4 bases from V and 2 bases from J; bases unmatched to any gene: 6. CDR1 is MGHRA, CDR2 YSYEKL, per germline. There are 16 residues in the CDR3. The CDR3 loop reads CASSRTLAGITDTQYF. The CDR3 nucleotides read TGCGCCAGCAGCCGAACACTAGCGGGGATCACAGATACGCAGTATTTT.

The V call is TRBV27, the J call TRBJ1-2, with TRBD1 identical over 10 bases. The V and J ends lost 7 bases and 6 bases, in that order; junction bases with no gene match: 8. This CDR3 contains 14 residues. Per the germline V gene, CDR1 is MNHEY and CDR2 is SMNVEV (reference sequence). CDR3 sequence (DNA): TGTGCCAGCACTAACCGACAGGGGGCAGATGGCTACACCTTC. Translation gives CASTNRQGADGYTF.

Written as DNA, the CDR3 is TGTGCCAGCAGCGTAGCTTTGGGACAGGGAGAAGCTTTCTTT. Its translation is CASSVALGQGEAFF. The chain carries TRBV9 and TRBJ1-1, with TRBD1 identical over 9 bases. CDR3 length: 14 amino acids. V gave up 0 bases and J gave up 8 bases; unmatched junction bases: 5. CDR1 is SGDLS, CDR2 YYNGEE, per germline.

The CDR3, as DNA: TGTGCCAGCAGTTGGACTACCCGGGGGGCCCAGTACTTC. As protein: CASSWTTRGAQYF. The rearrangement links TRBV27 to TRBJ2-5; 7 bases fit TRBD2. V gave up 4 bases and J gave up 9 bases; unmatched junction bases: 8. CDR3 length: 13 amino acids. CDR1 MNHEY and CDR2 SMNVEV come from the germline V gene (reference sequence).

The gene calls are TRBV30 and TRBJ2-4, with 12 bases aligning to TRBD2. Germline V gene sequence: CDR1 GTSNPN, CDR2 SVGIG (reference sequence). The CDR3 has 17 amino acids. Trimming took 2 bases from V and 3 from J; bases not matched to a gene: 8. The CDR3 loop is CAWSPSGRAASKNIQYF. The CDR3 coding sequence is TGTGCCTGGAGTCCTAGCGGGAGGGCCGCTAGCAAAAACATTCAGTACTTC.

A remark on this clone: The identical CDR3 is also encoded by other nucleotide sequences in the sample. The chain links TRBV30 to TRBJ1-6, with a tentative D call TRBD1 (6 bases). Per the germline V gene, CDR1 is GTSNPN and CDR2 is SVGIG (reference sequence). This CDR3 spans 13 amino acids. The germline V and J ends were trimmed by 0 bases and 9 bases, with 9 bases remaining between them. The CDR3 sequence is CAWSVRDTSPLHF. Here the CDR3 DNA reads TGTGCCTGGAGTGTAAGGGACACTTCACCCCTCCACTTT.